This T cell receptor (beta chain) appears in the sequencing data of a study of blood T cell repertoires in COVID-19. On the study more broadly: Both acute and convalescent COVID-19 samples were obtained from the United States, Italy and Spain.

CDR1 is KGHSH and CDR2 is LQKENI in the germline V gene. The CDR3 sequence is 16 residues long. The V and J ends lost 2 bases and 4 bases respectively, with 15 bases between them. Study processing details: Reference gene primer amplification gave estimated nucleated cell counts. The method was immunoSEQ multiplex PCR; TCRdb's version includes in-frame clones alone and lacks a portion of them. V, J and clone size were drawn from that table, and D and trimming were deduced from the DNA. The sample lists some 59,000 clones; approximately 80% were seen once. The rearrangement joins TRBV18 to TRBJ1-3; TRBD1 might be the D (6 bases). Sequencing was done on a sample of peripheral blood. The receptor was derived from a man younger than 40 with COVID-19, enrolled during active disease. The CDR3, as DNA: TGTGCCAGCTCACCAAGCGCGCGGGGGCCCGGAAACACCATATATTTT. It is translated as CASSPSARGPGNTIYF.